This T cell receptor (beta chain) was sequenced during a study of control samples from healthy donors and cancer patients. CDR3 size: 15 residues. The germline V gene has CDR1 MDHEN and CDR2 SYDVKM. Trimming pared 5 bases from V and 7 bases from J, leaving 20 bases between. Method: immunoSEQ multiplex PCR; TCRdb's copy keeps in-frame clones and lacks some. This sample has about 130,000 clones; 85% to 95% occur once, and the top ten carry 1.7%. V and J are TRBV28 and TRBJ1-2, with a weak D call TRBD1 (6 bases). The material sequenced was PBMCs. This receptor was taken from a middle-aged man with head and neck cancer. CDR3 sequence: CASSLLPRQDCGYTF. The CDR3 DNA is TGTGCCAGCAGTCTCTTACCCCGACAGGACTGTGGCTACACCTTC.